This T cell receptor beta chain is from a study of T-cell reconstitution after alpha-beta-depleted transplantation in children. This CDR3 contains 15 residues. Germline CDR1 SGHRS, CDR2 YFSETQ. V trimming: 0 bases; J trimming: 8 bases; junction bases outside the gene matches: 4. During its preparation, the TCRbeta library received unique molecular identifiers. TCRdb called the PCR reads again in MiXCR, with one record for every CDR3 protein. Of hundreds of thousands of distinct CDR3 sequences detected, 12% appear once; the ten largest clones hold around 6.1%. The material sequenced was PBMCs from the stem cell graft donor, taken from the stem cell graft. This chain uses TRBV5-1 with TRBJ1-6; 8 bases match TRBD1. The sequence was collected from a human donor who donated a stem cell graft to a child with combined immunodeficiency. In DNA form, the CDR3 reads TGCGCCAGCAGCTTGGGACAGGGGACCCATTCACCCCTCCACTTT. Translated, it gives CASSLGQGTHSPLHF.